Below, 6 T cell receptor beta chains from the same sample are listed, as sequenced in a study of tumor-infiltrating lymphocytes in primary liver carcinoma. Researchers drew blood RNA from unsorted whole blood and extracted germline DNA as well. TCR beta cDNA came from roughly 0.45 ug total RNA, primed with a constant-region primer. Generation of the TCR beta libraries relied on three nested multiplex PCR rounds using slightly modified ARM-PCR. With TRBV1-TRBV30 forward primers and a C-beta reverse primer, the first two PCR rounds were run for 10 to 11 cycles each. In TCRdb, the multiplex PCR reads were re-called with MiXCR into one record per CDR3 protein. The sample consists of roughly 330,000 distinct CDR3 sequences, 65% of them appearing once. The sequenced material came from peripheral blood. These TCRs come from a man aged 40-49 years with primary liver carcinoma and hepatitis B virus infection.

This clonotype showed up just a few times. J is TRBJ2-3 and V is TRBV30, with 10 bases identical to TRBD2. The V gene's germline CDR1 is GTSNPN and CDR2 SVGIG (reference sequence). The CDR3 covers 15 residues. The trim removed 4 bases at V and 3 bases at J, leaving 7 bases unmatched. This chain's CDR3 is CAWTLGLAETDTQYF. The CDR3 DNA follows: TGTGCCTGGACGCTCGGACTAGCGGAGACAGATACGCAGTATTTT.

J is TRBJ1-1 and V is TRBV6-6; 7 bases agree with TRBD1. The germline gives CDR1 MNHNY, CDR2 SVGAGI (reference sequence). J was trimmed by 6 bases and V by 8 bases; bases with no gene match: 3. CDR3 length: 11 residues. The CDR3 nucleotides are TGTGCCAGCTACAGGGGCTCTGAAGCTTTCTTT. This translates into CASYRGSEAFF.

This clonotype was seen many times. The chain uses TRBV29-1 and TRBJ2-3; D is perhaps TRBD2 (5 bases). The CDR3 has 12 amino acids. The germline CDR1 and CDR2 sequences are SQVTM and ANQGSEA. V lost 3 bases and J lost 6, with 10 bases in between. This CDR3 is CSVEVVADTQYF. CDR3 nucleotides: TGCAGCGTTGAGGTAGTAGCGGATACGCAGTATTTT.

This clonotype was counted once. A much bigger clone sits one base away, suggesting this may be a read error. This chain uses TRBV6-5 with TRBJ2-2, with 7 bases lining up with TRBD2. The CDR3 extends over 13 amino acids. The germline gives CDR1 MNHEY, CDR2 SVGAGI. DNA of the CDR3: TGTGCCAGCAGCAGCGGGGTCACCGGGGAGCCGTTTTTT. Encoded protein: CASSSGVTGEPFF.

This clonotype was found many times. This chain connects TRBV5-4 to TRBJ1-6; possible D gene TRBD1, 6 bases. The V end lost 4 bases, the J end lost 3 bases, and 11 bases lay between the germline ends. Germline CDR1 reads SGHNT; CDR2 reads YYREEE (reference sequence). This CDR3 spans 15 amino acids. CDR3 sequence reads: CASSTDRFYNSPLHF. For the CDR3, the DNA is TGTGCCAGCAGCACGGACAGATTCTATAATTCACCCCTCCACTTT. Together with reference TRBV5-4 and TRBJ1-6, the CDR3 gives the full variable domain: ETGVTQSPTHLIKTRGQQVTLRCSSQSGHNTVSWYQQALGQGPQFIFQYYREEENGRGNFPPRFSGLQFPNYSSELNVNALELDDSALYLCASSTDRFYNSPLHFGNGTRLTVT.

As to this clonotype: This may be a read error: a much more frequent sequence differs by one nucleotide. This chain joins TRBV12-3 or TRBV12-4 and TRBJ2-1, with D unresolved. V dropped 10 bases and J dropped 7 bases, with 14 bases sitting between them. The CDR3 is made up of 12 amino acids. Here the CDR3 DNA reads TGTGCCACGACTGATAACTGGAATGAGCAGTTCTTC. This translates into CATTDNWNEQFF.